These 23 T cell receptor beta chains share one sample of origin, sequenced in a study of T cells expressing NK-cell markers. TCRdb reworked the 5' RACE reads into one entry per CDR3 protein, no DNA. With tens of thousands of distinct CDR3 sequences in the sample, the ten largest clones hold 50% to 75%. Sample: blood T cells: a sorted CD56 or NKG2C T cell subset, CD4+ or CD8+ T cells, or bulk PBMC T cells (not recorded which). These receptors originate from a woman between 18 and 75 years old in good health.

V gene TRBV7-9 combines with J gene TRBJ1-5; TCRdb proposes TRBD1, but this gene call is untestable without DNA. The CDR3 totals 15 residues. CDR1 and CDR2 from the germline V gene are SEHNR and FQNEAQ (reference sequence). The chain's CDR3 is CASSLEGQGYQPQHF.

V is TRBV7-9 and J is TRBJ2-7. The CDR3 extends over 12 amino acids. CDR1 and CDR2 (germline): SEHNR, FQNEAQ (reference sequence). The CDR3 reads CASSLGGIEQYF.

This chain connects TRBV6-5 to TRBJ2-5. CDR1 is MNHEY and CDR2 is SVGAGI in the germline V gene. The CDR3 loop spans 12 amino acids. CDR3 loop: CASSSSLETQYF.

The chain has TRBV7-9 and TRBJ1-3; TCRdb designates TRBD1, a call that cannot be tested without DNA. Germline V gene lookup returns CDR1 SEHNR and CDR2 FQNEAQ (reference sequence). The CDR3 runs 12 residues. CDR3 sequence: CAGGSSRNTIYF. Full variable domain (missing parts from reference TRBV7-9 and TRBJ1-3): DTGVSQNPRHKITKRGQNVTFRCDPISEHNRLYWYRQTLGQGPEFLTYFQNEAQLEKSRLLSDRFSAERPKGSFSTLEIQRTEQGDSAMYLCAGGSSRNTIYFGEGSWLTVV.

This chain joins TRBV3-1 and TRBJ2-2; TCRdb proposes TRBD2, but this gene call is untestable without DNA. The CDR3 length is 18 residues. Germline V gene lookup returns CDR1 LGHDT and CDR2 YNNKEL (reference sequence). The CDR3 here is CASSQDVYRTYNTGELFF.

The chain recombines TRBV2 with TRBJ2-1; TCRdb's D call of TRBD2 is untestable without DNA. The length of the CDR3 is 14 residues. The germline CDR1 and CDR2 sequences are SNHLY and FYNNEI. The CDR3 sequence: CASSGGSNYNEQFF. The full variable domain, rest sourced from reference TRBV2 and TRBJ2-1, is EPEVTQTPSHQVTQMGQEVILRCVPISNHLYFYWYRQILGQKVEFLVSFYNNEISEKSEIFDDQFSVERPDGSNFTLKIRSTKLEDSAMYFCASSGGSNYNEQFFGPGTRLTVL.

CDR3 loop: CASSQEASGTGNQPQHF. V and J are TRBV4-1 and TRBJ1-5; the D gene TCRdb calls, TRBD1, cannot be checked with no DNA. CDR1 is MGHRA and CDR2 is YSYEKL in the germline V gene. The CDR3 spans 17 residues.

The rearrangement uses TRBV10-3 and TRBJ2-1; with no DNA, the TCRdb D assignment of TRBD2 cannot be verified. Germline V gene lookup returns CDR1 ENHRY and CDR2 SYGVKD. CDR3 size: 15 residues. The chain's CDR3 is CAISPSGERYNEQFF.

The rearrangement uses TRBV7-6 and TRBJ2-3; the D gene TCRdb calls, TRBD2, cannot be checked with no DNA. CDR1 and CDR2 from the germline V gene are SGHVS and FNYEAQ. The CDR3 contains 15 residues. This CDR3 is CASSLGLAVTDTQYF. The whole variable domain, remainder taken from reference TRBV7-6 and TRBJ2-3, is GAGVSQSPRYKVTKRGQDVALRCDPISGHVSLYWYRQALGQGPEFLTYFNYEAQQDKSGLPNDRFSAERPEGSISTLTIQRTEQRDSAMYRCASSLGLAVTDTQYFGPGTRLTVL.

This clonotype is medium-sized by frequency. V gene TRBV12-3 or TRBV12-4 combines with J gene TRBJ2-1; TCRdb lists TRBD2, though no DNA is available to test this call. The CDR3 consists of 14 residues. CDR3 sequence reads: CASSLGGGANEQFF.

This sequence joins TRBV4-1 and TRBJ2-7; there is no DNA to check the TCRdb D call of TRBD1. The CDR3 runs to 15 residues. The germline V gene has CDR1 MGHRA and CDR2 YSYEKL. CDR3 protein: CASSPLGISSYEQYF.

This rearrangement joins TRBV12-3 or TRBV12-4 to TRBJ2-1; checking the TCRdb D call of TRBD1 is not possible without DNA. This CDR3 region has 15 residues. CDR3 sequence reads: CASSETGGIYNEQFF.

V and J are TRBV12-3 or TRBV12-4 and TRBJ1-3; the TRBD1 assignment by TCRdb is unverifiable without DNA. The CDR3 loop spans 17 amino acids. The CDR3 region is CASKTGTGIFYGNTIYF.

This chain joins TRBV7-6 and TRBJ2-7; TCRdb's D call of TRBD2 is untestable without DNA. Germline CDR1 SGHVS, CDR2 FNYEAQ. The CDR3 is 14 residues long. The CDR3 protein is CASSGTSGSYEQYF.

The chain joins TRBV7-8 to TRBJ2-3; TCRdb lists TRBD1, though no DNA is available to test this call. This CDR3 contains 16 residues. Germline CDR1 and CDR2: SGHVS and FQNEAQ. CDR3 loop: CASSSPFAGDRDTQYF.

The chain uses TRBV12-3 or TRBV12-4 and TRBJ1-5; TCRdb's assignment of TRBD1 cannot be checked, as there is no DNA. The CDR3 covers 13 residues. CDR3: CASLRTGDQPQHF.

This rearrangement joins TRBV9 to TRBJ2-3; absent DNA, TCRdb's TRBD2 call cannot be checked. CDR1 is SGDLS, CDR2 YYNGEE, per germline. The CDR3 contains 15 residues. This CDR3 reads CASSTSSGLTDTQYF.

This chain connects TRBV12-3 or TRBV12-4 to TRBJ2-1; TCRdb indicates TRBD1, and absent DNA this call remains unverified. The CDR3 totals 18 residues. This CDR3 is CASSLQGQLSGDSNEQFF.

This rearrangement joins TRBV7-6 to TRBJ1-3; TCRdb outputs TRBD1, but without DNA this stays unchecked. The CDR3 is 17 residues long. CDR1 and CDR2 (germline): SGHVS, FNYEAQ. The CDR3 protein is CASSLGTGTGYGNTIYF.

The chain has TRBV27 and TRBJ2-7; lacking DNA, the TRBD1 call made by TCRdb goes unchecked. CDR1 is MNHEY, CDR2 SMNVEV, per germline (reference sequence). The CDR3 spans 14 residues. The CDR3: CASSFAGGPYEQYF.

Here the CDR3 reads CASSLVGGLQGAYGYTF. The V gene is TRBV7-9, the J gene TRBJ1-2; there is no DNA to check the TCRdb D call of TRBD1. This CDR3 has 17 residues. Looked up from germline, CDR1 is SEHNR and CDR2 is FQNEAQ (reference sequence).

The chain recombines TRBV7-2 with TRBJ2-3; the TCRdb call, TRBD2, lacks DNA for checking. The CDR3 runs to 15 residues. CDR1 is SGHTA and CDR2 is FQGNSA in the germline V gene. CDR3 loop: CASRLKLAETDTQYF.

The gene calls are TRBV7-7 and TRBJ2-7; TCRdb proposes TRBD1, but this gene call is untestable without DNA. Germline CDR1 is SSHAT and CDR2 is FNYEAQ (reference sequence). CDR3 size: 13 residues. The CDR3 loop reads CASSPTGIGEQYF.